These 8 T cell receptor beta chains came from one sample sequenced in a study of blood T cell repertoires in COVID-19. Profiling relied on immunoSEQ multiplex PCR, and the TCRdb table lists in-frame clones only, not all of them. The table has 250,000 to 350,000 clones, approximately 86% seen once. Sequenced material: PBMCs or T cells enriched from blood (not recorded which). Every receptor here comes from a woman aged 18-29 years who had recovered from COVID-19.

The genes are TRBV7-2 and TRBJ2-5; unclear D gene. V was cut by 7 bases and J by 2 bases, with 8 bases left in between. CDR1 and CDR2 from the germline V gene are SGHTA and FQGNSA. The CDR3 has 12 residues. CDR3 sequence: CASNSRQETQYF. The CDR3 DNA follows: TGTGCCAGCAACAGCAGACAAGAGACCCAGTACTTC.

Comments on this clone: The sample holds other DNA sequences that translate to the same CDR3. In DNA, the CDR3 is TGTGCCAGCAGCTTAGGAGGGGGGGCGGATACGCAGTATTTT. It yields the protein CASSLGGGADTQYF. V gene TRBV11-2 combines with J gene TRBJ2-3; D perhaps matches TRBD2 (7 bases). V was clipped by 1 base and J by 6 bases, with 11 bases between them. Germline V gene sequence: CDR1 SGHAT, CDR2 FQNNGV. The CDR3 extends over 14 amino acids. Looking up the rest from reference TRBV11-2 and TRBJ2-3 gives the full variable domain: EAGVAQSPRYKIIEKRQSVAFWCNPISGHATLYWYQQILGQGPKLLIQFQNNGVVDDSQLPKDRFSAERLKGVDSTLKIQPAKLEDSAVYLCASSLGGGADTQYFGPGTRLTVL.

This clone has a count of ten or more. The CDR3 reads CASSPGTGICTF. In DNA form, the CDR3 reads TGTGCCAGCAGCCCCGGGACAGGGATATGCACCTTC. V and J are TRBV6-5 and TRBJ1-2; TRBD1 agrees at 9 bases. The CDR3 totals 12 residues. Germline V gene data show CDR1 as MNHEY and CDR2 as SVGAGI. J was trimmed by 13 bases and V by 6 bases; bases with no gene match: 9.

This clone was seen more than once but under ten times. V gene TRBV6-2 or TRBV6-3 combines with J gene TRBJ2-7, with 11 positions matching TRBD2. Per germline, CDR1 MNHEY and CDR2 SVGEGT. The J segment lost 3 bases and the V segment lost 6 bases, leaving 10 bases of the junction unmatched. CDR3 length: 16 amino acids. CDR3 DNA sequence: TGTGCCAGCAGCACTTTACTAGCGGGAGTTGACTACGAGCAGTACTTC. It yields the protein CASSTLLAGVDYEQYF.

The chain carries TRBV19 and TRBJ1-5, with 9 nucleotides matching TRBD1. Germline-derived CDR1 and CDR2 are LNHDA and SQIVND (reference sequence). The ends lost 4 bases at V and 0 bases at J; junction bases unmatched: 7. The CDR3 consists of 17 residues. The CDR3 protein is CASSSTGGRYSNQPQHF. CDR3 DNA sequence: TGTGCCAGTAGTAGTACAGGGGGCAGATATAGCAATCAGCCCCAGCATTTT.

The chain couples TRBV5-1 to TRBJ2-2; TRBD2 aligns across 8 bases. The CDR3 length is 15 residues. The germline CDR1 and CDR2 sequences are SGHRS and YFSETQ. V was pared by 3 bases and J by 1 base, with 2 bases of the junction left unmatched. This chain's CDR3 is CASSSTSGNTGELFF. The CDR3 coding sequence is TGCGCCAGCAGCTCAACTAGCGGGAACACCGGGGAGCTGTTTTTT.

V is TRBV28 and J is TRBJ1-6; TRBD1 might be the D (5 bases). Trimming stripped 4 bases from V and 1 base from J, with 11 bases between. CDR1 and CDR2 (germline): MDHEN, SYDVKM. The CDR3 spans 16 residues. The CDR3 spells CASSSPGMSYNSPLHF. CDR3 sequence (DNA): TGTGCCAGCAGTTCCCCAGGGATGTCCTATAATTCACCCCTCCACTTT.

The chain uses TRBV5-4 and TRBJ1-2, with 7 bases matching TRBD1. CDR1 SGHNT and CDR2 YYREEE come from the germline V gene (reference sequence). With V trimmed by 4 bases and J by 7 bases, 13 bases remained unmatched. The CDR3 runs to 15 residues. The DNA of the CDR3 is TGTGCCAGCAGCCCCAAAGGGACAGCAACTTTTGGCTACACCTTC. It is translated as CASSPKGTATFGYTF.